This T cell receptor (beta chain) is from a study of breast tumors, draining lymph nodes, adjacent tissues. The lymph nodes were axillary draining lymph nodes from breast cancer patients. The length of the CDR3 is 18 residues. Germline V gene data show CDR1 as MDHEN and CDR2 as SYDVKM. The V gene end was trimmed by 1 base and the J gene end by 4 bases; junction bases not matched to a gene: 11. TCRdb re-called the multiplex PCR reads with MiXCR, one entry per CDR3 protein. The sample includes under 150,000 distinct CDR3 sequences, approximately 20% seen only once; the top ten take roughly 2.7%. In this sample, this clonotype turned up a few times.

The sequence derives from a female donor with breast cancer. Some clones in this sample may be carry-over from other donors' samples. V usage is TRBV28 and J usage is TRBJ2-3, with 10 bases lining up with TRBD2. Sequencing was carried out using axillary lymph node tissue. CDR3 in amino acids: CASSLFATGLALADTQYF. DNA of the CDR3: TGTGCCAGCAGTTTATTTGCCACGGGACTAGCGTTAGCAGATACGCAGTATTTT.